The T cell receptor beta chain under discussion was sequenced for a study of graft-versus-host responses after intestinal transplantation. Study details: Transplantation in recipients was multivisceral, liver-intestinal, or isolated intestinal. After anti-thymocyte globulin induction, recipients took tacrolimus and steroids for approximately three years. General observations from the study: GvH clones were identified in recipient marrow, with some first appearing in ileum or blood.

V lost 2 bases and J lost 9, with 13 bases in between. Germline assignment: CDR1 GTSNPN and CDR2 SVGIG (reference sequence). This CDR3 is built from 12 residues. Produced via immunoSEQ multiplex PCR; TCRdb's table is partial and in-frame only. The table shows 20,000 to 25,000 clones, with 89% occurring only once. Turning to this clone: Its target is unknown.

J is TRBJ1-2 and V is TRBV30, with D uncertain. This sample comprised PBMCs, obtained around 68 days after intestinal transplantation. This clonotype was obtained from a human patient who received an intestinal transplant, so some T cells may come from the graft donor. In nucleotides, the CDR3 is TGTGCCTGGAGTATTACCACGGGGAGCTACACCTTC. It specifies CAWSITTGSYTF. Full variable domain (rest looked up from reference TRBV30 and TRBJ1-2): SQTIHQWPATLVQPVGSPLSLECTVEGTSNPNLYWYRQAAGRGLQLLFYSVGIGQISSEVPQNLSASRPQDRQFILSSKKLLLSDSGFYLCAWSITTGSYTFGSGTRLTVV.